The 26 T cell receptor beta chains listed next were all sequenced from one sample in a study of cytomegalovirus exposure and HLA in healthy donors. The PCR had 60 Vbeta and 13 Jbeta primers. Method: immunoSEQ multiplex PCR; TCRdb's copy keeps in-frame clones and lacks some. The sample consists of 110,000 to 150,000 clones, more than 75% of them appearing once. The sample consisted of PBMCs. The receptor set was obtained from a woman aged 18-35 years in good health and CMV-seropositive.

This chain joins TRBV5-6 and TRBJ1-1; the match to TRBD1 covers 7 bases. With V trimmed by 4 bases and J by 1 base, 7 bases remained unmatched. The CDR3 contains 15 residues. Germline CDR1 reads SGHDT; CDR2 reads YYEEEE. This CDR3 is CASSLGDRWNTEAFF. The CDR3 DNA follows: TGTGCCAGCAGCCTGGGGGACAGATGGAACACTGAAGCTTTCTTT.

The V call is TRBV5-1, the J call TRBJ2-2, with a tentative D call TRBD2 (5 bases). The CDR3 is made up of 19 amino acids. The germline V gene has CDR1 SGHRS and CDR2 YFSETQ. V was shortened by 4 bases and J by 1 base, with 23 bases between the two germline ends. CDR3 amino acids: CASSHFTGRGSGNTGELFF. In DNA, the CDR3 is TGCGCCAGCAGCCACTTCACTGGACGGGGAAGTGGGAACACCGGGGAGCTGTTTTTT.

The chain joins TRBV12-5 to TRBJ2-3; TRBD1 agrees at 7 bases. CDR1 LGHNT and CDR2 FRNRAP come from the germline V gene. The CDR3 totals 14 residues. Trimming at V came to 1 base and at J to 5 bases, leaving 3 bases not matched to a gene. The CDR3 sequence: CASGLGQGGDTQYF. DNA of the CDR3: TGTGCTAGTGGTTTGGGACAGGGTGGAGATACGCAGTATTTT.

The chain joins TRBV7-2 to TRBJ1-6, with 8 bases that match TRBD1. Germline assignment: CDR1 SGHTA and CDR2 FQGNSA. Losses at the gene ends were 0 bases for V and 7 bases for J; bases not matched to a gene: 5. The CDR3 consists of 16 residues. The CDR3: CASSLADRVFNSPLHF. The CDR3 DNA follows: TGTGCCAGCAGCTTAGCGGACAGGGTTTTCAATTCACCCCTCCACTTT.

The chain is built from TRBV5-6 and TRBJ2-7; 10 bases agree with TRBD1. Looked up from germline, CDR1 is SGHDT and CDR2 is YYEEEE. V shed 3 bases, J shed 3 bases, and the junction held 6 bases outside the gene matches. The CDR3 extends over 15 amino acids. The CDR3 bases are TGTGCCAGCAGCTACGGGACAGGGGTATACTACGAGCAGTACTTC. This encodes CASSYGTGVYYEQYF. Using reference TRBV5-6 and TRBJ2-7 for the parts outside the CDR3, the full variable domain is DAGVTQSPTHLIKTRGQQVTLRCSPKSGHDTVSWYQQALGQGPQFIFQYYEEEERQRGNFPDRFSGHQFPNYSSELNVNALLLGDSALYLCASSYGTGVYYEQYFGPGTRLTVT.

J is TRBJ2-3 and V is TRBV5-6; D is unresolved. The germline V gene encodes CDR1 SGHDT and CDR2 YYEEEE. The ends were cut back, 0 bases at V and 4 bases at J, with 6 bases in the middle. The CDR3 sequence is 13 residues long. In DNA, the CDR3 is TGTGCCAGCAGCTTGGTATTCCCAGATACGCAGTATTTT. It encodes CASSLVFPDTQYF.

The CDR3 loop reads CASSLSGASTEAFF. The CDR3 DNA sequence: TGTGCCAGCAGCCTCTCAGGGGCGAGTACTGAAGCTTTCTTT. The chain links TRBV6-5 to TRBJ1-1, with D possibly being TRBD1 (6 bases). Germline lookup yields CDR1 MNHEY and CDR2 SVGAGI. Between the trimmed V and J ends, which lost 6 bases and 5 bases, there was a span of 16 bases. CDR3 length: 14 amino acids.

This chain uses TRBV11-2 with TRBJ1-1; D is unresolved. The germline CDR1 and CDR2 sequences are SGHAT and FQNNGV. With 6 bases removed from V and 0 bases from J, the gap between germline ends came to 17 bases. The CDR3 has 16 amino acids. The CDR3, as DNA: TGTGCCAGCAGTCGAAAAAACCTGTACATGAACACTGAAGCTTTCTTT. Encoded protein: CASSRKNLYMNTEAFF.

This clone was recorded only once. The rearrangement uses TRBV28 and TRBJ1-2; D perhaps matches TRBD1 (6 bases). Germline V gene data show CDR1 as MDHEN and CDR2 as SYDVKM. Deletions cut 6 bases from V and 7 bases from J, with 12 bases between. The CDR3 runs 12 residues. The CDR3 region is CASSHQGSGYTF. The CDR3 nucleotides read TGTGCCAGCAGCCATCAGGGGAGTGGCTACACCTTC.

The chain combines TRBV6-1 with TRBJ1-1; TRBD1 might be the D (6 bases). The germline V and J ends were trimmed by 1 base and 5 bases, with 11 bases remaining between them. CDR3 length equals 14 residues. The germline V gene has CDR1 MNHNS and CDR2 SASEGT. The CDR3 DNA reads TGTGCCAGCAGTGAAGGTACAGGGTGGACTGAAGCTTTCTTT. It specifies CASSEGTGWTEAFF.

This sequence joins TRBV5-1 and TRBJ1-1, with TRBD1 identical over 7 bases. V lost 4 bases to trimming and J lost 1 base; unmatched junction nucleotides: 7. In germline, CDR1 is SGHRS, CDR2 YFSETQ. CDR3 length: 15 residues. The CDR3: CASSATGQWNTEAFF. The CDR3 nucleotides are TGCGCCAGCAGCGCAACGGGACAGTGGAACACTGAAGCTTTCTTT.

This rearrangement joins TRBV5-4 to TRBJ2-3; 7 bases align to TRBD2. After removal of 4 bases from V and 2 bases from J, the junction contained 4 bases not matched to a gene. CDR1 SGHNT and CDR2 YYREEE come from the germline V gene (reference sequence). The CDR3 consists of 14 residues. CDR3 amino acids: CASSRGLPTDTQYF. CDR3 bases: TGTGCCAGCAGCAGGGGACTACCCACAGATACGCAGTATTTT.

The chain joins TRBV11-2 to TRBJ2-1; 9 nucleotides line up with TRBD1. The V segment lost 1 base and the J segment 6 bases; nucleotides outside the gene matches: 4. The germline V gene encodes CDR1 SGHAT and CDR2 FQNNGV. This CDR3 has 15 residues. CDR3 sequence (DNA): TGTGCCAGCAGCTTAGGGGACAGGGCTCTCAATGAGCAGTTCTTC. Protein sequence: CASSLGDRALNEQFF. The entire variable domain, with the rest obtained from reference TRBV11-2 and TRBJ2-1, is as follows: EAGVAQSPRYKIIEKRQSVAFWCNPISGHATLYWYQQILGQGPKLLIQFQNNGVVDDSQLPKDRFSAERLKGVDSTLKIQPAKLEDSAVYLCASSLGDRALNEQFFGPGTRLTVL.

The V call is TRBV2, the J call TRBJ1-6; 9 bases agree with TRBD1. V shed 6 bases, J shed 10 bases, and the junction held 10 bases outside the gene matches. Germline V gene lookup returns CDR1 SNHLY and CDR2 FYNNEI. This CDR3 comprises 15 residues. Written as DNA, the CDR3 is TGTGCCAGCAGGGGACCGGGACAGGGATACTCACCCCTCCACTTT. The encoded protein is CASRGPGQGYSPLHF.

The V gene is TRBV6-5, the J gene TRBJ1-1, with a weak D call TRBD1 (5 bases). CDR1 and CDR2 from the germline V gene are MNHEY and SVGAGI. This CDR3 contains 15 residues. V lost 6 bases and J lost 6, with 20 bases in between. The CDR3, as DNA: TGTGCCAGCAGGGTCAATCCGGAGGGGTTCGCTGAAGCTTTCTTT. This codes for CASRVNPEGFAEAFF.

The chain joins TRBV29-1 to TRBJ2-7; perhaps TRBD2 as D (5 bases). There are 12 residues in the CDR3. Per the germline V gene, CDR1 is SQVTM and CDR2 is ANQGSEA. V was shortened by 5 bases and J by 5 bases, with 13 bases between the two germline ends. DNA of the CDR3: TGCAGCGTTCTCCGGACGAGGGACGAGCAGTACTTC. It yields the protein CSVLRTRDEQYF.

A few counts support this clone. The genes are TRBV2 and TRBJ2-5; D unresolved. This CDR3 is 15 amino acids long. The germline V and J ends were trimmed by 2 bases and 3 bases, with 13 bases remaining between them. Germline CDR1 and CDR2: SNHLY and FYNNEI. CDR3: CASSEIRVVKETQYF. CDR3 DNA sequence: TGTGCCAGCAGTGAAATTCGGGTCGTTAAAGAGACCCAGTACTTC.

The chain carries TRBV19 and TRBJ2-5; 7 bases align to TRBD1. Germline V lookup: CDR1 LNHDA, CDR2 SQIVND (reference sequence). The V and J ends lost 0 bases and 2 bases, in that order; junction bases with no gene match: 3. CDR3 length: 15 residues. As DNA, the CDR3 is TGTGCCAGTAGTATAGACAGGGGGAAACAAGAGACCCAGTACTTC. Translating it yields CASSIDRGKQETQYF.

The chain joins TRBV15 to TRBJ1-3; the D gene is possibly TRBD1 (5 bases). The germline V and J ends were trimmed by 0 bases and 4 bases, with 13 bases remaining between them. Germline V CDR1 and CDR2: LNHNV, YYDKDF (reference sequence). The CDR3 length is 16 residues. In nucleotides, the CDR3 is TGTGCCACCAGCAGAGATCATGGGGGGTCGGGAAACACCATATATTTT. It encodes CATSRDHGGSGNTIYF.

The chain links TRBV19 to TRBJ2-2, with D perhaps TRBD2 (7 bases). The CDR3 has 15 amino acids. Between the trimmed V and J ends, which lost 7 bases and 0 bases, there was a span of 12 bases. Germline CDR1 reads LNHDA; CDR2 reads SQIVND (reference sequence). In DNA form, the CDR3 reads TGTGCCAGTAAGGAGGGGGGGACGAACACCGGGGAGCTGTTTTTT. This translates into CASKEGGTNTGELFF.

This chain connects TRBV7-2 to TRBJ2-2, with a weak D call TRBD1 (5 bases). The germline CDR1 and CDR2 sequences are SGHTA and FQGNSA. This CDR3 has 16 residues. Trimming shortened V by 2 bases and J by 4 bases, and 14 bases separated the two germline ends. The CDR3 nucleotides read TGTGCCAGCAGCTTAAACGGCAGGGCCGGCACCGGGGAGCTGTTTTTT. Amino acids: CASSLNGRAGTGELFF. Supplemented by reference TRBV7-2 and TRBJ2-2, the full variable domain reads GAGVSQSPSNKVTEKGKDVELRCDPISGHTALYWYRQSLGQGLEFLIYFQGNSAPDKSGLPSDRFSAERTGGSVSTLTIQRTQQEDSAVYLCASSLNGRAGTGELFFGEGSRLTVL.

This chain's CDR3 is CASSFRGATDTQYF. The CDR3 region has the DNA TGTGCCAGCAGCTTTCGGGGGGCGACAGATACGCAGTATTTT. This sequence joins TRBV5-6 and TRBJ2-3, with a possible D match to TRBD2 (7 bases). Trimming pared 2 bases from V and 3 bases from J, leaving 10 bases between. CDR1 is SGHDT and CDR2 is YYEEEE in the germline V gene. The CDR3 has 14 residues.

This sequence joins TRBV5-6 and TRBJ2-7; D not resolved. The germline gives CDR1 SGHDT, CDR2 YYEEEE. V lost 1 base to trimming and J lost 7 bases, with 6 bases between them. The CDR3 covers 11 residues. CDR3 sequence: CASSLREEQYF. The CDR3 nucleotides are TGTGCCAGCAGCTTGAGAGAGGAGCAGTACTTC.

CDR3 DNA sequence: TGTGCCAGCAAGGCGGGGGAGGCTGGAAACACCATATATTTT. Protein product: CASKAGEAGNTIYF. The V and J genes are TRBV6-1 and TRBJ1-3; the D gene is possibly TRBD1 (5 bases). V shed 7 bases and J shed 2 bases, with 12 bases lying between them. Germline-derived CDR1 and CDR2 are MNHNS and SASEGT. CDR3 length equals 14 residues.

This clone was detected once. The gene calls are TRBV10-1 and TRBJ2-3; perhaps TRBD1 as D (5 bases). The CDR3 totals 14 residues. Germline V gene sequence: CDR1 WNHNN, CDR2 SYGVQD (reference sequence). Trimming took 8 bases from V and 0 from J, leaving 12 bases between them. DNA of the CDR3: TGCGCCAGCGCCGACAGTGCTAGCACAGATACGCAGTATTTT. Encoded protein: CASADSASTDTQYF.

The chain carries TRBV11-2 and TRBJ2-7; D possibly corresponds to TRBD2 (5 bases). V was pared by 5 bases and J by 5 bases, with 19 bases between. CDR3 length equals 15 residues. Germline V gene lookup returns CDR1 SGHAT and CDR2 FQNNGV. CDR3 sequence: CASSPPWRVANEQYF. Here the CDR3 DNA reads TGTGCCAGCAGCCCACCCTGGCGGGTTGCCAACGAGCAGTACTTC.